This T cell receptor beta chain was sequenced during a study of PD-1 blockade in classical Hodgkin lymphoma. Whole-study results and caveats: The study reported lower baseline TCR diversity in newly diagnosed patients than in healthy donors. The authors have not defined what causes the repertoire differences, possibly disease activity or prior therapy.

Notes on this clone: The target antigen is unknown.

Germline CDR1 reads SNHLY; CDR2 reads FYNNEI. The CDR3 consists of 15 residues. The V end was cut by 2 bases, the J end by 2 bases, with 10 bases between. Time point reported: newly diagnosed, previously untreated cHL patient sample. Comparison came from newly diagnosed, untreated classical Hodgkin lymphoma PBMCs. Using immunoSEQ multiplex PCR, the repertoire was profiled, and TCRdb retains in-frame clones only, with some absent. The top ten clones hold about 5% of a sample with some 21,000 clones, about 95% of them seen once. Sequencing was carried out using peripheral blood mononuclear cells (PBMCs). V is TRBV2 and J is TRBJ1-5; D is undetermined. This clonotype was obtained from a human donor with classical Hodgkin lymphoma. The CDR3 sequence is CASSENRLGNQPQHF. CDR3 nucleotides: TGTGCCAGCAGTGAAAATAGATTGGGCAATCAGCCCCAGCATTTT.